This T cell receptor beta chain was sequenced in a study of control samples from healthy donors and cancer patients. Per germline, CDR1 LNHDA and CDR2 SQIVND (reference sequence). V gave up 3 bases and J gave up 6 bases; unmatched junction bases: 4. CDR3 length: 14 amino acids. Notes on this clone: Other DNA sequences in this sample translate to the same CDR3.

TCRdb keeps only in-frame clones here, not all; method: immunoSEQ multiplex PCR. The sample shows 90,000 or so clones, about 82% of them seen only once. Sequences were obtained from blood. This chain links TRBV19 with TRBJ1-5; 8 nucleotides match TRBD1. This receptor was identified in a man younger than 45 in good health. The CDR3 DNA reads TGTGCCAGTAGTATTACAGGGGGGGGTCAGCCCCAGCATTTT. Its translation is CASSITGGGQPQHF.